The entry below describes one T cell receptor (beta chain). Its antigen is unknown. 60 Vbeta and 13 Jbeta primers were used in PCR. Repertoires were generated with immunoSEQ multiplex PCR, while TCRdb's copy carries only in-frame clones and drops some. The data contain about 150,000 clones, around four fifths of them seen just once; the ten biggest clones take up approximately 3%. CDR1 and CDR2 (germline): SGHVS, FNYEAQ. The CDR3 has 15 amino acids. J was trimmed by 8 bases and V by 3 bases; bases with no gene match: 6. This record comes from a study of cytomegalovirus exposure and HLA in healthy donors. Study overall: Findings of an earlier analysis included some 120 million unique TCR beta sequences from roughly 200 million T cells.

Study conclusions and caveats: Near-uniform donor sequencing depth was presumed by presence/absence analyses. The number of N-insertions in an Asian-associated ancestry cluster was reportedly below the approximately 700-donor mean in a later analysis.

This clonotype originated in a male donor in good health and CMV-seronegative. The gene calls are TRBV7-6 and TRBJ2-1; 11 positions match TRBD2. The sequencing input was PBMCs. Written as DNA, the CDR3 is TGTGCCAGCAGCTTTTTAGCGGGAGGGCCCTATGAGCAGTTCTTC. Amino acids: CASSFLAGGPYEQFF.